The 5 T cell receptor beta chains given below trace back to one sample, sequenced in a study of CD8 T cells in Susac syndrome. Reverse transcription of roughly 0.45 to 1 ug RNA used random hexamers. TCRdb ran MiXCR on the immunoSEQ multiplex PCR reads and lists one entry per CDR3 protein. The repertoire includes about 150,000 distinct CDR3 sequences, 85% to 95% of them detected once, and 0.11% sits in the top ten. Sequenced material: CD4+ T cells from PBMCs. The receptors originated from a human donor with multiple sclerosis.

The chain joins TRBV29-1 to TRBJ2-1, with 7 nucleotides matching TRBD2. CDR3 length: 12 residues. V gave up 7 bases and J gave up 8 bases; unmatched junction bases: 8. Germline CDR1 and CDR2: SQVTM and ANQGSEA. DNA of the CDR3: TGCAGCGCCCGGGGGGTTGCGGATGAGCAGTTCTTC. It translates to CSARGVADEQFF.

Only a few counts were recorded for this clonotype. The CDR3 here is CASSLASGSTDTQYF. CDR3 nucleotides: TGTGCCAGCAGCTTGGCTAGCGGGAGCACAGATACGCAGTATTTT. This chain uses TRBV7-2 with TRBJ2-3, with 8 bases matching TRBD2. CDR3 length: 15 residues. The V segment lost 3 bases and the J segment 0 bases; nucleotides outside the gene matches: 2. CDR1 is SGHTA and CDR2 is FQGNSA in the germline V gene.

V usage is TRBV6-6 and J usage is TRBJ2-3; the D is unclear. This CDR3 has 14 residues. Germline V gene lookup returns CDR1 MNHNY and CDR2 SVGAGI (reference sequence). Deletions cut 6 bases from V and 2 bases from J, with 12 bases between. Written as DNA, the CDR3 is TGTGCCAGCAGCCCGAACTCACTCACAGATACGCAGTATTTT. This sequence encodes CASSPNSLTDTQYF.

This chain connects TRBV27 to TRBJ2-7; D perhaps matches TRBD2 (6 bases). The V gene lost 6 bases and the J gene lost 1 base, with 16 bases spanning the gap. This CDR3 has 15 residues. Germline V gene sequence: CDR1 MNHEY, CDR2 SMNVEV (reference sequence). The CDR3 bases are TGTGCCAGCAGACTGGCTCTCAGCGGGTCCTACGAGCAGTACTTC. Encoded protein: CASRLALSGSYEQYF.

The V gene is TRBV7-6, the J gene TRBJ2-3; D unclear. The CDR3 spans 13 residues. V shed 5 bases and J shed 4 bases, with 10 bases lying between them. Germline CDR1 reads SGHVS; CDR2 reads FNYEAQ. The CDR3 region is CASSHQQADTQYF. Written as DNA, the CDR3 is TGTGCCAGCAGCCACCAGCAGGCAGATACGCAGTATTTT.